Listed below are T cell receptor beta chains from one sample, sequenced in a study of cytomegalovirus exposure and HLA in healthy donors. Method: immunoSEQ multiplex PCR; TCRdb's copy keeps in-frame clones and lacks some. The sample lists about 200,000 clones; more than 80% were seen once. The sequencing input was PBMCs. The receptors were sampled from a man in his thirties or forties in good health and CMV-seronegative. CDR3s leave out the opening cysteine and the closing phenylalanine or tryptophan. Fields, in order: J gene, D gene, V gene, CDR3 protein. The D gene is left open where the match is weak.

J: TRBJ2-1; D: .; V: TRBV10-2; CDR3: ASNLLPPYNEQF
J: TRBJ2-3; D: .; V: TRBV10-3; CDR3: AIRSSSGTDTQY
J: TRBJ1-3; D: .; V: TRBV6-6; CDR3: ASSYRGAYSGNTIY
J: TRBJ1-5; D: .; V: TRBV29-1; CDR3: SAGQTNQPQH
J: TRBJ2-7; D: .; V: TRBV9; CDR3: ASSKSGSYEQY
J: TRBJ1-3; D: .; V: TRBV19; CDR3: ASNRDRFGSGNTIY
J: TRBJ2-7; D: .; V: TRBV6-5; CDR3: ASSSFPGVKYEQY
J: TRBJ2-4; D: TRBD2; V: TRBV29-1; CDR3: SVDVRGVAKNIQY
J: TRBJ1-3; D: .; V: TRBV18; CDR3: ASSPLGAPSSALGNTIY
J: TRBJ2-2; D: TRBD1; V: TRBV5-1; CDR3: ASSSATGAGLLLNTGELF
J: TRBJ2-3; D: .; V: TRBV4-3; CDR3: ASSQVWLPSDTQY
J: TRBJ1-1; D: TRBD1; V: TRBV5-6; CDR3: ASRGTREKTGARRAF
J: TRBJ1-5; D: .; V: TRBV29-1; CDR3: SVGGGGEPQH
J: TRBJ1-1; D: .; V: TRBV6-4; CDR3: ASRRQANTEAF
J: TRBJ1-3; D: .; V: TRBV6-1; CDR3: ASSESRGFGSGNTIY
J: TRBJ2-2; D: TRBD1; V: TRBV28; CDR3: ATWDRANTGELF
J: TRBJ2-5; D: .; V: TRBV25-1; CDR3: ASSDPLVHQQTQY
J: TRBJ2-7; D: .; V: TRBV21-1; CDR3: ASSKVPVGRGQSYEQY
J: TRBJ1-2; D: .; V: TRBV6-5; CDR3: ASSLLGGPNYGYT
J: TRBJ2-7; D: .; V: TRBV5-6; CDR3: ASSSTGAYEQY
J: TRBJ1-2; D: TRBD1; V: TRBV7-6; CDR3: ASRQGAGYGYT
J: TRBJ2-5; D: TRBD2; V: TRBV18; CDR3: ASSPASGDLGTQY
J: TRBJ2-1; D: TRBD2; V: TRBV7-9; CDR3: ASSLFSGGPSYNEQF
J: TRBJ2-2; D: TRBD1; V: TRBV7-2; CDR3: ASSYRGRRTGELF
J: TRBJ2-3; D: .; V: TRBV15; CDR3: ATRENGDTQY
J: TRBJ2-3; D: .; V: TRBV7-2; CDR3: ASRTSPFTDTQY
J: TRBJ2-7; D: TRBD2; V: TRBV6-5; CDR3: ASSYSIASGGREQY
J: TRBJ2-2; D: TRBD1; V: TRBV27; CDR3: ASSLTGQVIANTGELF
J: TRBJ1-2; D: .; V: TRBV7-9; CDR3: ASSLDRSGYT
J: TRBJ2-7; D: TRBD1; V: TRBV27; CDR3: ASSSRGQGLYEQY
J: TRBJ1-1; D: .; V: TRBV6-5; CDR3: ASSYSGATTEAF
J: TRBJ1-3; D: .; V: TRBV5-1; CDR3: ASSGGAGNTIY
J: TRBJ2-3; D: .; V: TRBV2; CDR3: ASSASDTQY
J: TRBJ2-2; D: TRBD2; V: TRBV5-1; CDR3: ASSLIPSGGPNTGELF
J: TRBJ2-7; D: .; V: TRBV7-2; CDR3: ASSRTSRVVPYEQY
J: TRBJ1-5; D: .; V: TRBV7-9; CDR3: SSSSRGGANQPQH
J: TRBJ2-3; D: TRBD2; V: TRBV9; CDR3: ASSQVSGGTTDTQY
J: TRBJ1-2; D: .; V: TRBV9; CDR3: ASSSDSGGSYGYT
J: TRBJ1-5; D: .; V: TRBV7-2; CDR3: ASSLTTRGVGNQPQH
J: TRBJ2-2; D: .; V: TRBV21-1; CDR3: ASRDGTSLNTGELF
J: TRBJ2-7; D: .; V: TRBV5-5; CDR3: ASSDLASGEQY
J: TRBJ2-1; D: TRBD2; V: TRBV19; CDR3: ASTRLAGDYGDEQF
J: TRBJ2-7; D: TRBD1; V: TRBV4-2; CDR3: ASSQDIRGYSDEQY
J: TRBJ2-1; D: .; V: TRBV5-1; CDR3: ASSQQAYEQF
J: TRBJ2-1; D: .; V: TRBV11-2; CDR3: ASTIPTGVREQF
J: TRBJ1-4; D: .; V: TRBV5-1; CDR3: ASSFLGTNEKLF